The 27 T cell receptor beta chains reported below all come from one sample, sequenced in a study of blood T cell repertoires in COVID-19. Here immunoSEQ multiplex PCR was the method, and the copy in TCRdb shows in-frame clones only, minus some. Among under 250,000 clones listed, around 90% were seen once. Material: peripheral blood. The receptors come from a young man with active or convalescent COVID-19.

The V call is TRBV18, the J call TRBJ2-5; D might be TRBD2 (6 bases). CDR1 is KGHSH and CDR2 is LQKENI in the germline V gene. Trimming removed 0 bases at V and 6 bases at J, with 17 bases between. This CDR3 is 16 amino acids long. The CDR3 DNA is TGTGCCAGCTCACCACCGAGAGCCGGGAGCTTTAAGACCCAGTACTTC. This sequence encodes CASSPPRAGSFKTQYF. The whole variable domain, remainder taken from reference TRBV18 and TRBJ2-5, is NAGVMQNPRHLVRRRGQEARLRCSPMKGHSHVYWYRQLPEEGLKFMVYLQKENIIDESGMPKERFSAEFPKEGPSILRIQQVVRGDSAAYFCASSPPRAGSFKTQYFGPGTRLLVL.

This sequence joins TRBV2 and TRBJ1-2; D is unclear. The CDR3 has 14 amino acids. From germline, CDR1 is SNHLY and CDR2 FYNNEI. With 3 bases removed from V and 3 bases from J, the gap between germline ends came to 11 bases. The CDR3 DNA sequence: TGTGCCAGCAGTGAGGCGCGGACTTACTATGGCTACACCTTC. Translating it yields CASSEARTYYGYTF.

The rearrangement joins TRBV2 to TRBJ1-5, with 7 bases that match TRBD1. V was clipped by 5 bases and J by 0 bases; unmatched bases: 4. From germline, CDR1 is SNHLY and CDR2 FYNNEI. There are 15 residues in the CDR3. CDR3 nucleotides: TGTGCCAGCAGTTCCGGGACAGCTAGCAATCAGCCCCAGCATTTT. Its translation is CASSSGTASNQPQHF.

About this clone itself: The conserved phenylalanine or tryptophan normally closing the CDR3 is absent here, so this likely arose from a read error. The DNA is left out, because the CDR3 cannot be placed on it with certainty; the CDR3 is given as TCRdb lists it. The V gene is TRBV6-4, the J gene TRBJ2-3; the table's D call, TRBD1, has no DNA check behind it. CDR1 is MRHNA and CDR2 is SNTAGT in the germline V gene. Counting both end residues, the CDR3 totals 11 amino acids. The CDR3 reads CASPRRRSDIG.

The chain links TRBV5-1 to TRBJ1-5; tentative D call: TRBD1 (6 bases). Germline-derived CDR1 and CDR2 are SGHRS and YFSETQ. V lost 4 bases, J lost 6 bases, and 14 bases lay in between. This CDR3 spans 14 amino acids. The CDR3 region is CASSPRGGLQPQHF. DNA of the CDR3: TGCGCCAGCAGCCCTAGGGGGGGCCTTCAGCCCCAGCATTTT.

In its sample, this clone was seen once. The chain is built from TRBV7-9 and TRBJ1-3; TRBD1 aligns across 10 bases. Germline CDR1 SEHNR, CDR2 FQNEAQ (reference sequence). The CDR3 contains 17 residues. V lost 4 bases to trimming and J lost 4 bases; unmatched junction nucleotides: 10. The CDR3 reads CASSSPPGQGIGNTIYF. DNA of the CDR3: TGTGCCAGCAGCTCCCCTCCGGGACAGGGGATCGGAAACACCATATATTTT.

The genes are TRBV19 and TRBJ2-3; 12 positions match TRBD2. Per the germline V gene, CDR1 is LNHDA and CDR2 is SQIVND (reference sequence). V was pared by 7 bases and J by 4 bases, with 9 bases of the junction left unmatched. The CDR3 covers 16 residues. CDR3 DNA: TGTGCCAGTACGGTCGGGGCTAGCGGGAGGGCAGATACGCAGTATTTT. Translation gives CASTVGASGRADTQYF.

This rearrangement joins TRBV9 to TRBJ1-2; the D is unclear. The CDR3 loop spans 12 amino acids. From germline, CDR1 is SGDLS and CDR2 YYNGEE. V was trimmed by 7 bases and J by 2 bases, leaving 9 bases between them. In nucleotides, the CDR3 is TGTGCCAGCTTTACGCAGAACTATGGCTACACCTTC. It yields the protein CASFTQNYGYTF. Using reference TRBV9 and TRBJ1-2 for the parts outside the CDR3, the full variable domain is DSGVTQTPKHLITATGQRVTLRCSPRSGDLSVYWYQQSLDQGLQFLIQYYNGEERAKGNILERFSAQQFPDLHSELNLSSLELGDSALYFCASFTQNYGYTFGSGTRLTVV.

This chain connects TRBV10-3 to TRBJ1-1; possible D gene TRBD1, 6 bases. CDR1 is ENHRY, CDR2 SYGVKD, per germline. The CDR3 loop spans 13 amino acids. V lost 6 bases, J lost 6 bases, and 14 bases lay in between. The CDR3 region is CAIRASGGSEAFF. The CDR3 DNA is TGTGCCATCAGAGCATCGGGGGGCTCTGAAGCTTTCTTT.

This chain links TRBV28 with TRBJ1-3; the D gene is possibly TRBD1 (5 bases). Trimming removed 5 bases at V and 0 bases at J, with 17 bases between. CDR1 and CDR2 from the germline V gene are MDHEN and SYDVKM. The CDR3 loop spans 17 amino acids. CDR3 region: CASSPLLGVDSGNTIYF. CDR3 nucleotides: TGTGCCAGCAGTCCCCTCTTAGGGGTCGACTCTGGAAACACCATATATTTT.

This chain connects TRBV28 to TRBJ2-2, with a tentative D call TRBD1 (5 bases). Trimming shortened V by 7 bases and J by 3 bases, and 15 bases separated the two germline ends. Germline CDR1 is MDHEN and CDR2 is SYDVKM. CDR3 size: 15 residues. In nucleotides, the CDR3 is TGTGCCAGCATTAGGGCAGGGTATGACACCGGGGAGCTGTTTTTT. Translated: CASIRAGYDTGELFF.

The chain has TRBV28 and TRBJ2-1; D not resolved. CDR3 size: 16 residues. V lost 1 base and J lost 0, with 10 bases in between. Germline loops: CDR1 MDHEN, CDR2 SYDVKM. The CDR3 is CASSLSTGASYNEQFF. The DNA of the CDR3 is TGTGCCAGCAGTTTATCGACCGGAGCCTCCTACAATGAGCAGTTCTTC.

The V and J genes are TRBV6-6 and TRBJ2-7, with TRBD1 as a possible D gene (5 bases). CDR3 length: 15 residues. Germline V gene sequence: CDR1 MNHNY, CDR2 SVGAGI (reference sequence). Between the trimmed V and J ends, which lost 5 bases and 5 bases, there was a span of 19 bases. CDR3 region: CASSGVGATWDEQYF. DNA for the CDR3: TGTGCCAGCAGTGGTGTAGGGGCAACATGGGACGAGCAGTACTTC.

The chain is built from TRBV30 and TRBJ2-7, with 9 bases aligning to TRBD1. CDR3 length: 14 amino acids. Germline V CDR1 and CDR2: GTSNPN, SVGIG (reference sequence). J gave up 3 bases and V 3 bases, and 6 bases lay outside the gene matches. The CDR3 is CAWRGGQGHYEQYF. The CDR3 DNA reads TGTGCCTGGAGAGGGGGACAGGGCCACTACGAGCAGTACTTC.

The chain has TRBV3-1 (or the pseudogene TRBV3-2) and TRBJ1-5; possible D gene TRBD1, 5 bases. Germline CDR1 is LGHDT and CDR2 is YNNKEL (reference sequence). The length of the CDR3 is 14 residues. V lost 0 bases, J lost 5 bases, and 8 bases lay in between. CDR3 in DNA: TGTGCCAGCAGCCAAGACGGAGGGGATCAGCCCCAGCATTTT. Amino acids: CASSQDGGDQPQHF.

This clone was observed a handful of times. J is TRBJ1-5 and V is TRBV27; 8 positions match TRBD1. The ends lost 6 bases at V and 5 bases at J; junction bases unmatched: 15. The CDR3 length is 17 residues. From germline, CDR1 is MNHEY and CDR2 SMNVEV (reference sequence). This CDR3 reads CASRQGDGQAGDQPQHF. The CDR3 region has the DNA TGTGCCAGCAGACAGGGGGACGGACAGGCCGGGGATCAGCCCCAGCATTTT.

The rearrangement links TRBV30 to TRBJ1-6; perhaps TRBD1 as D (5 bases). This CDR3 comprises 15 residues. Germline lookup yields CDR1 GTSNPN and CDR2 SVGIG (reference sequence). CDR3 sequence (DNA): TGTGCTGGGGCGGCAACGAGCTCCTATAATTCACCCCTCCACTTT. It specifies CAGAATSSYNSPLHF.

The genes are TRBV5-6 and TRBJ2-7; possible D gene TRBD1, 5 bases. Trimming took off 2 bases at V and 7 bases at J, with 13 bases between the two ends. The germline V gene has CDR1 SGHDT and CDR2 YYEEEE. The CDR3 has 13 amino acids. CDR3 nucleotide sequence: TGTGCCAGCAGCTTACAGGTTATTACAGAGCAGTACTTC. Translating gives CASSLQVITEQYF.

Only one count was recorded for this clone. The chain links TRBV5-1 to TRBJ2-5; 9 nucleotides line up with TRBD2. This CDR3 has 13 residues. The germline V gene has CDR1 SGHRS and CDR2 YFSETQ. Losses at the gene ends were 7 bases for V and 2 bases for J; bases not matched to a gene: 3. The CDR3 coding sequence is TGCGCCAGCCAGGCGGGGGGGCAAGAGACCCAGTACTTC. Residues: CASQAGGQETQYF.

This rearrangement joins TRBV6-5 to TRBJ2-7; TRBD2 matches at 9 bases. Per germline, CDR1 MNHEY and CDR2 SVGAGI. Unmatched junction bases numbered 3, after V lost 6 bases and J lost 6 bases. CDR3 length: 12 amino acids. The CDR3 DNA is TGTGCCAGCAGGCGACTAGCGGCCGAGCAGTACTTC. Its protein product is CASRRLAAEQYF.

Written as DNA, the CDR3 is TGTGCCAGCAGTGAATGGCCCAGGGGGCGGGAAAAACTGTTTTTT. This translates into CASSEWPRGREKLFF. J is TRBJ1-4 and V is TRBV25-1; TRBD1 aligns across 8 bases. With 1 base clipped from V and 8 bases from J, the junction kept 6 bases outside the gene matches. This CDR3 has 15 amino acids. Germline V gene data show CDR1 as MGHDK and CDR2 as SYGVNS. Full variable domain (remainder filled in from reference TRBV25-1 and TRBJ1-4): EADIYQTPRYLVIGTGKKITLECSQTMGHDKMYWYQQDPGMELHLIHYSYGVNSTEKGDLSSESTVSRIRTEHFPLTLESARPSHTSQYLCASSEWPRGREKLFFGSGTQLSVL.

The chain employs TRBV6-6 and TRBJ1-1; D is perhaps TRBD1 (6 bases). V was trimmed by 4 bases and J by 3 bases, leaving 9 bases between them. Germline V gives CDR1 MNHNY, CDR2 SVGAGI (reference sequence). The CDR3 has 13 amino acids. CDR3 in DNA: TGTGCCAGCAGTTGGACAGAATACACTGAAGCTTTCTTT. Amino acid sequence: CASSWTEYTEAFF.

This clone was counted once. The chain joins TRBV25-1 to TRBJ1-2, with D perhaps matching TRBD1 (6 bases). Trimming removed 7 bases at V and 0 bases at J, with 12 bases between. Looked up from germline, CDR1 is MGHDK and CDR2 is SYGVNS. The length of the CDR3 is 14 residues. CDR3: CASKAAGANYGYTF. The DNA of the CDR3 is TGTGCCAGCAAAGCGGCAGGGGCTAACTATGGCTACACCTTC.

CDR3 loop: CASSLVGRDRLQETQYF. The DNA for the CDR3 is TGTGCCAGCAGCTTAGTTGGCAGAGACAGGCTACAAGAGACCCAGTACTTC. V gene TRBV7-9 combines with J gene TRBJ2-5, with D possibly being TRBD1 (6 bases). The V and J ends lost 1 base and 2 bases respectively, with 17 bases between them. CDR1 is SEHNR, CDR2 FQNEAQ, per germline (reference sequence). This CDR3 is built from 17 residues.

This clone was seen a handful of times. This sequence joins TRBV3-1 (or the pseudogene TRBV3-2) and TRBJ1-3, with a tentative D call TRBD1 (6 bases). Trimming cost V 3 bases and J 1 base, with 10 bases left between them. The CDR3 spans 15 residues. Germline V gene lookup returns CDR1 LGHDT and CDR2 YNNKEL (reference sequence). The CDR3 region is CASSQNQGSGNTIYF. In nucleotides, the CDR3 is TGTGCCAGCAGCCAGAACCAGGGGTCTGGAAACACCATATATTTT.

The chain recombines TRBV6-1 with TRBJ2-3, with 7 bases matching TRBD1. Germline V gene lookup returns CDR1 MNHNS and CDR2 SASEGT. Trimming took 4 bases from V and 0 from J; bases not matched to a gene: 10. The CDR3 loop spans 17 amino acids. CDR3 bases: TGTGCCAGCAGTGTACAGGGGTCGGGGCCTAGCACAGATACGCAGTATTTT. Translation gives CASSVQGSGPSTDTQYF.

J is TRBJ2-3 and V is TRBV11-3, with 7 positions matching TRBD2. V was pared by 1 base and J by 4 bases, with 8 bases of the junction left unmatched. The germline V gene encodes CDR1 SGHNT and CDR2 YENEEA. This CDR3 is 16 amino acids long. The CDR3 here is CASSLGSGREADTQYF. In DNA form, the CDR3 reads TGTGCCAGCAGCTTAGGGTCAGGGAGGGAGGCAGATACGCAGTATTTT.